This TCR beta chain was recorded in a study of regulatory T cells in long-lasting Graves disease. CDR3 length: 16 residues. V dropped 4 bases and J dropped 3; count of bases not matched to a gene: 10. Germline V lookup: CDR1 MDHEN, CDR2 SYDVKM. Investigators prepared the TCR beta libraries by applying iRepertoire HTBI primers and Arm-PCR of CDR3 regions. From the multiplex PCR reads, TCRdb called clonotypes with MiXCR, one entry per CDR3 protein. This sample yields about half a million distinct CDR3 sequences, of which approximately 23% are seen a single time; about an eighth belongs to the top ten. Time point meaning: persistent/refractory GD, antithyroid drugs over 5 years with positive TRAb. From PBMCs, RNA was extracted and then used to make the TCR library.

The sequencing used peripheral blood mononuclear cells (PBMCs), collected when the disease was refractory, from a patient treated with antithyroid drugs. The clonotype was recovered from a female donor with Graves disease. This chain uses TRBV28 with TRBJ1-1; 8 nucleotides line up with TRBD1. The CDR3 sequence is CASSSIGQGGYTEAFF. In nucleotides, the CDR3 is TGTGCCAGCAGTTCGATCGGACAGGGAGGATACACTGAAGCTTTCTTT.